The sequence of this TCR beta chain was determined in a study of shared clonotypes between healthy human individuals. Terminally differentiated effector memory CD45RA+ cells were excluded by CCR7 positive selection of CD45RO-negative cells. Profiling relied on immunoSEQ multiplex PCR, and the TCRdb table lists in-frame clones only, not all of them. Here the sample spans about 820,000 clones, 90% to 95% being singletons. This CDR3 has 17 amino acids. With V trimmed by 6 bases and J by 3 bases, 13 bases remained unmatched. The V gene's germline CDR1 is MNHEY and CDR2 SMNVEV (reference sequence). This chain connects TRBV27 to TRBJ2-7; TRBD2 aligns across 11 bases. The sequence was collected from a young man in good health. Material for sequencing was naive CD8+ T cells sorted from blood. The DNA of the CDR3 is TGTGCCAGCAGCCAAGGACTAGCGGGCCCTTTCCACTACGAGCAGTACTTC. As protein: CASSQGLAGPFHYEQYF.